A selection of T cell receptor beta chains follows, all from one sample in a study of CD8 T cells in ankylosing spondylitis. A single record per CDR3 protein comes from TCRdb applying MiXCR to the 5' RACE reads. The data contain around 210,000 distinct CDR3 sequences, approximately 8% of them seen just once; the ten biggest clones take up around 4.4%. Material: blood, either unsorted or a sorted T cell fraction (not recorded which). Source of these receptors: a female donor with ankylosing spondylitis or in good health (not recorded which). CDR3s include the opening cysteine and the closing phenylalanine or tryptophan. Fields, in order: D gene, J gene, clone size, V gene, CDR3 DNA, CDR3 protein. The D gene is left open where the match is weak. Clone size, where shown, is once, few, many, or a class for clones that have expanded.

>-|TRBJ1-1|many|TRBV13
TGTGCCAGCAGCTTTCCCAGGGTTGTTCACACTGAAGCTTTCTTT
CASSFPRVVHTEAFF
>-|TRBJ2-3|many|TRBV6-5
TGTGCCAGCAGTTACTCTGGCCAAGTCTCGGATACGCAGTATTTT
CASSYSGQVSDTQYF
>-|TRBJ1-2|once|TRBV15
TGTGCTATCTTGGGGGGCTACACCTTC
CAILGGYTF
>-|TRBJ2-7|few|TRBV6-2/TRBV6-3
TGTGCCAGCAGTTACCCAACGCGCGGTCGGGAAGTTCACTACGAGCAGTACTTC
CASSYPTRGREVHYEQYF
>-|TRBJ2-3|many|TRBV12-5
TGTGCTAGTGGTTTAGGACAGAGCACAGATACGCAGTATTTT
CASGLGQSTDTQYF
>-|TRBJ2-5|many|TRBV12-3/TRBV12-4
TGTGCCAGCACCATCGGGGTTAGCGGAGGGGTCCAAGAGACCCAGTACTTC
CASTIGVSGGVQETQYF
>TRBD1|TRBJ2-1|many|TRBV5-5
TGTGCCAGCGGGGGGACAGGGTACAATGAGCAGTTCTTC
CASGGTGYNEQFF
>TRBD1|TRBJ1-2|many|TRBV29-1
TGCAGCGTCCCGGGACAGGGGGCTCGGGGCTACACCTTC
CSVPGQGARGYTF
>-|TRBJ1-1|many|TRBV29-1
TGCAGCGTTGATAGGTTAGGGGTAACTGAAGCTTTCTTT
CSVDRLGVTEAFF
>-|TRBJ1-1|many|TRBV7-2
TGTGCCAGCAGCTATGGGGATGACACTGAAGCTTTCTTT
CASSYGDDTEAFF
>-|TRBJ1-4|-|TRBV4-3
TGCGCCAGCAGCCAAATATTCACAGGGACCCGGGGTGAAAAACTGTTTTTT
CASSQIFTGTRGEKLFF
>-|TRBJ2-1|-|TRBV9
TGTGCCAGCAGCCCTCTCAACCGGTACAATGAGCAGTTCTTC
CASSPLNRYNEQFF
>TRBD2|TRBJ2-3|-|TRBV4-2
TGTGCCAGCAGCCCCCGACTAGCGGGAGTCGATCGCACAGATACGCAGTATTTT
CASSPRLAGVDRTDTQYF
>-|TRBJ1-1|many|TRBV30
TGTGCCTGGGCACACATGAACACTGAAGCTTTCTTT
CAWAHMNTEAFF
>-|TRBJ2-1|many|TRBV7-2
TGTGCCAGCAGCTTTGAAGGGTTGGAGCTCTTC
CASSFEGLELF
>-|TRBJ1-3|many|TRBV6-5
TGTGCCAGCAGACCCGGGGGCCAAGATGGAAACACCATATATTTT
CASRPGGQDGNTIYF
>-|TRBJ1-2|many|TRBV11-1
TGTGCCAGCAGCTTAGCAAAATCCCTCCAACAGGAGCGAAATGGCTACACCTTC
CASSLAKSLQQERNGYTF
>-|TRBJ2-7|few|TRBV30
TGTGCCTGGAGACCCCAGAGGGCTTGGTACGAGCAGTACTTC
CAWRPQRAWYEQYF
>-|TRBJ1-1|-|TRBV7-9
TGTGCCAGCAGCTTAATAGGAGTGAACACTGAAGCTTTCTTT
CASSLIGVNTEAFF
>TRBD2|TRBJ2-3|many|TRBV10-3
TGTGCCATCAGAGGGACCCTACTAGCGGGAAGCACAGATACGCAGTATTTT
CAIRGTLLAGSTDTQYF
>TRBD2|TRBJ2-3|many|TRBV12-5
TGTGCTAGTGCCTTGGCGGGAGGCACAGATACGCAGTATTTT
CASALAGGTDTQYF
>TRBD1|TRBJ1-1|many|TRBV7-6
TGTGCCAGCAGCTTAACTGGGACAGCCTCTCTTCTTGAAGCTTTCTTT
CASSLTGTASLLEAFF
>-|TRBJ2-1|many|TRBV7-2
TGTGCCAGCAGCATCCAGGGCAGCAATGAGCAGTTCTTC
CASSIQGSNEQFF